The 22 T cell receptor beta chains given below trace back to one sample, sequenced in a study of blood T cells in healthy people across ages. Alongside a J-beta primer mix, a sample-barcoded 5' primer served in a second PCR lasting about 6 to 12 cycles. TCRdb used MiXCR to reprocess the 5' RACE reads, holding one entry per CDR3 protein. The table includes 1.5 million to 2 million distinct CDR3 sequences, roughly 43% detected once. The sequencing sample was made of blood. These receptors were taken from a human donor in good health.

This clonotype has only a few counts. The chain recombines TRBV7-8 with TRBJ2-1, with D perhaps given as TRBD1 or TRBD2 (5 bases each). CDR3 length equals 17 residues. Germline V gives CDR1 SGHVS, CDR2 FQNEAQ. The ends were cut back, 4 bases at V and 1 base at J, with 17 bases in the middle. CDR3 DNA: TGTGCCAGCAGCTCCCTCCAAGGGACGGGGTCCTACAATGAGCAGTTCTTC. It is translated as CASSSLQGTGSYNEQFF. The full variable domain, with the rest looked up from reference TRBV7-8 and TRBJ2-1, is GAGVSQSPRYKVAKRGQDVALRCDPISGHVSLFWYQQALGQGPEFLTYFQNEAQLDKSGLPSDRFFAERPEGSVSTLKIQRTQQEDSAVYLCASSSLQGTGSYNEQFFGPGTRLTVL.

In this sample, this clonotype turned up a few times. This chain links TRBV5-1 with TRBJ2-5; no clear D. Germline CDR1 is SGHRS and CDR2 is YFSETQ. The CDR3 spans 14 residues. The ends were cut back, 0 bases at V and 5 bases at J, with 11 bases in the middle. CDR3 sequence (DNA): TGCGCCAGCAGCTTGGGGAGCAGGTCCGAGACCCAGTACTTC. Amino acids: CASSLGSRSETQYF.

This chain joins TRBV7-2 and TRBJ1-5; D is ambiguous. Germline lookup yields CDR1 SGHTA and CDR2 FQGNSA. The CDR3 is 15 amino acids. Trimming pared 2 bases from V and 0 bases from J, leaving 8 bases between. The CDR3 sequence: CASSLTVISNQPQHF. The CDR3, as DNA: TGTGCCAGCAGCTTAACCGTGATTAGCAATCAGCCCCAGCATTTT. Supplemented by reference TRBV7-2 and TRBJ1-5, the full variable domain reads GAGVSQSPSNKVTEKGKDVELRCDPISGHTALYWYRQSLGQGLEFLIYFQGNSAPDKSGLPSDRFSAERTGGSVSTLTIQRTQQEDSAVYLCASSLTVISNQPQHFGDGTRLSIL.

This clonotype was found a few times. The genes are TRBV27 and TRBJ2-3, with unresolved D. In germline, CDR1 is MNHEY, CDR2 SMNVEV (reference sequence). CDR3 length: 11 residues. With 8 bases removed from V and 0 bases from J, the gap between germline ends came to 3 bases. Here the CDR3 DNA reads TGTGCCAGCTTCAGCACAGATACGCAGTATTTT. Encoded protein: CASFSTDTQYF.

The V call is TRBV10-3, the J call TRBJ2-3; D is possibly TRBD1 or TRBD2 (5 bases each). Germline V gene lookup returns CDR1 ENHRY and CDR2 SYGVKD. The CDR3 loop spans 14 amino acids. V was shortened by 0 bases and J by 6 bases, with 10 bases between the two germline ends. The CDR3 region has the DNA TGTGCCATCAGTGAGTCGCTGGGGGACGATACGCAGTATTTT. It codes for CAISESLGDDTQYF.

This chain connects TRBV15 to TRBJ2-1; 9 bases are a match to TRBD2. This CDR3 contains 15 residues. Germline lookup yields CDR1 LNHNV and CDR2 YYDKDF (reference sequence). J was trimmed by 2 bases and V by 8 bases; bases with no gene match: 7. The chain's CDR3 is CATRSSGEAYNEQFF. In nucleotides, the CDR3 is TGTGCCACCCGATCTAGCGGGGAAGCCTACAATGAGCAGTTCTTC.

Points on this clonotype: The junction departs from the called germline gene at one end, perhaps through a read error. The V gene is TRBV3-1, the J gene TRBJ2-7; D may match TRBD1 or TRBD2 (5 bases each). The J call may be wrong; the DNA end is better matched by TRBJ2-5. The CDR3 spans 13 residues. The germline gives CDR1 LGHDT, CDR2 YNNKEL (reference sequence). CDR3 sequence (DNA): TGTGTCAGCAGCCAAGATTGGGGGGAGACCCAGTACTTC. Translating gives CVSSQDWGETQYF.

This clonotype was seen a few times. This sequence joins TRBV7-3 and TRBJ1-6; 7 bases are a match to TRBD1. In germline, CDR1 is SGHTA, CDR2 FQGTGA. After removal of 5 bases from V and 9 bases from J, the junction contained 10 bases not matched to a gene. The CDR3 is made up of 15 amino acids. CDR3 nucleotides: TGTGCCAGCAGCCGCCAGGGGGGCAACGGTTCACCCCTCCACTTT. This gives the protein CASSRQGGNGSPLHF. The full variable domain, in which reference TRBV7-3 and TRBJ1-6 provide the parts outside the CDR3, is GAGVSQTPSNKVTEKGKYVELRCDPISGHTALYWYRQSLGQGPEFLIYFQGTGAADDSGLPNDRFFAVRPEGSVSTLKIQRTERGDSAVYLCASSRQGGNGSPLHFGNGTRLTVT.

This chain links TRBV7-2 with TRBJ2-7; the D call may be TRBD1 or TRBD2 (5 bases each). Between the trimmed V and J ends, which lost 1 base and 2 bases, there was a span of 15 bases. The CDR3 length is 16 residues. In germline, CDR1 is SGHTA, CDR2 FQGNSA. CDR3 residues: CASSLGGTQRTYEQYF. The CDR3 DNA reads as TGTGCCAGCAGCTTAGGGGGGACCCAGCGTACCTACGAGCAGTACTTC.

The rearrangement links TRBV9 to TRBJ2-6; D not resolved. Germline-derived CDR1 and CDR2 are SGDLS and YYNGEE. CDR3 length equals 18 residues. V lost 0 bases to trimming and J lost 0 bases, with 13 bases between them. CDR3 sequence: CASSVGGVVTSGANVLTF. CDR3 sequence (DNA): TGTGCCAGCAGCGTAGGGGGTGTTGTAACCTCTGGGGCCAACGTCCTGACTTTC.

There are a few counts of this clonotype. A read error may be the cause here, since a much bigger clone is one base away. V usage is TRBV6-2 or TRBV6-3 and J usage is TRBJ2-7; D remains unclear. CDR1 MNHEY and CDR2 SVGEGT come from the germline V gene. The CDR3 covers 11 residues. V gave up 1 base and J gave up 5 bases, with 3 bases separating them. CDR3: CASSYFDEQYF. CDR3 bases: TGTGCCAGCAGTTACTTCGACGAGCAGTACTTC.

The CDR3: CASSQDGQSLGRGYTF. In nucleotides, the CDR3 is TGTGCCAGCAGCCAAGACGGACAGTCACTGGGACGTGGCTACACCTTC. The rearrangement uses TRBV3-1 and TRBJ1-2; D possibly corresponds to TRBD1 (6 bases). Germline V gives CDR1 LGHDT, CDR2 YNNKEL (reference sequence). The V and J ends lost 0 bases and 7 bases respectively, with 18 bases between them. The CDR3 loop spans 16 amino acids.

This clonotype showed up just a few times. The chain has TRBV7-9 and TRBJ2-7, with D perhaps TRBD1 or TRBD2 (5 bases each). Looked up from germline, CDR1 is SEHNR and CDR2 is FQNEAQ (reference sequence). V was pared by 6 bases and J by 6 bases, with 18 bases between. This CDR3 is built from 14 residues. The CDR3 DNA reads as TGTGCCAGCAGACGAGCCGGGGCCCAAGGCGAGCAGTACTTC. Amino acid sequence: CASRRAGAQGEQYF.

This clonotype was observed a single time. A much larger clone lies a single base off, so this may be a read error. The rearrangement links TRBV13 to TRBJ2-3; 13 nucleotides match TRBD2. This CDR3 has 18 amino acids. The germline CDR1 and CDR2 sequences are PRHDT and FYEKMQ (reference sequence). For the CDR3, the DNA is TGTGCCTGCAGCGCACTAGCGGGGGGGCCTAGGTTCACGGTTACGCAGTATTTT. Protein product: CACSALAGGPRFTVTQYF.

The chain recombines TRBV4-1 with TRBJ2-7, with D maybe TRBD1 (5 bases). The germline V and J ends were trimmed by 0 bases and 0 bases, with 9 bases remaining between them. The CDR3 runs 15 residues. CDR1 MGHRA and CDR2 YSYEKL come from the germline V gene. The chain's CDR3 is CASSQESRASYEQYF. CDR3 bases: TGCGCCAGCAGCCAAGAATCCAGGGCCTCCTACGAGCAGTACTTC.

This clonotype has only one observation. This rearrangement joins TRBV5-4 to TRBJ2-2; 7 bases line up with TRBD1. Trimming took 4 bases from V and 3 from J; bases not matched to a gene: 9. The length of the CDR3 is 16 residues. Germline V CDR1 and CDR2: SGHNT, YYREEE (reference sequence). CDR3 DNA sequence: TGTGCCAGCAGCGGACAGCAGGGGGTGTACACCGGGGAGCTGTTTTTT. It specifies CASSGQQGVYTGELFF.

This clonotype turned up a few times. The chain carries TRBV12-3 or TRBV12-4 and TRBJ1-2, with TRBD1 matching over 7 bases. V was pared by 6 bases and J by 5 bases, with 21 bases of the junction left unmatched. CDR3 length equals 18 residues. This CDR3 is CASSRNRGQEGIGYGYTF. The CDR3 coding sequence is TGTGCCAGCAGCCGCAATAGAGGACAGGAAGGAATCGGGTATGGCTACACCTTC.

This clonotype has more than one count but fewer than ten. At one end the junction does not follow the germline gene, possibly because of a read error. The gene calls are TRBV7-2 and TRBJ2-7; tentatively, D is TRBD1 (6 bases). The germline V gene has CDR1 SGHTA and CDR2 FQGNSA. This CDR3 has 14 residues. The CDR3 nucleotides are TGTGCCAGCAACTTAGACAGGTTTTCCTACGAGCAGTACTTC. Translating gives CASNLDRFSYEQYF.

In nucleotides, the CDR3 is TGTGCCAGCAGGGGGGGACCAACCTGGGAACCCCAGCATTTT. This gives the protein CASRGGPTWEPQHF. The rearrangement links TRBV2 to TRBJ1-5, with D possibly being TRBD1 (5 bases). This CDR3 contains 14 residues. The germline gives CDR1 SNHLY, CDR2 FYNNEI. V dropped 6 bases and J dropped 10 bases, with 19 bases sitting between them. Full variable domain (outside the CDR3, taken from reference TRBV2 and TRBJ1-5): EPEVTQTPSHQVTQMGQEVILRCVPISNHLYFYWYRQILGQKVEFLVSFYNNEISEKSEIFDDQFSVERPDGSNFTLKIRSTKLEDSAMYFCASRGGPTWEPQHFGDGTRLSIL.

This clonotype appeared a few times. The J gene is TRBJ2-1, the V gene TRBV4-1, with D possibly matching TRBD1 (5 bases). The germline V and J ends were trimmed by 0 bases and 7 bases, with 16 bases remaining between them. Germline values: CDR1 MGHRA, CDR2 YSYEKL. The CDR3 covers 16 residues. The CDR3 is CASSQDWGYPGNEQFF. CDR3 in DNA: TGCGCCAGCAGCCAAGATTGGGGCTATCCTGGGAATGAGCAGTTCTTC.

This clonotype was counted a few times. The chain couples TRBV28 to TRBJ2-7; 8 bases are a match to TRBD1. V dropped 7 bases and J dropped 7; count of bases not matched to a gene: 12. This CDR3 comprises 14 residues. The germline gives CDR1 MDHEN, CDR2 SYDVKM. CDR3 loop: CASNSRQGPGEQYF. The CDR3 bases are TGTGCCAGCAATTCCCGACAGGGGCCGGGGGAGCAGTACTTC.

V and J are TRBV6-6 and TRBJ2-2; D is possibly TRBD1 (5 bases). The CDR3 sequence is 16 residues long. Germline loops: CDR1 MNHNY, CDR2 SVGAGI (reference sequence). V shed 0 bases and J shed 6 bases, with 14 bases lying between them. CDR3 coding DNA: TGTGCCAGCAGTTACTCCCAGGGAAGGTCTGCCGGGGAGCTGTTTTTT. It encodes CASSYSQGRSAGELFF.